Shown below are 8 T cell receptor beta chains from a single sample sequenced in a study of blood T cell repertoires in COVID-19. Sequenced by immunoSEQ multiplex PCR; TCRdb stores in-frame clones only, minus some. The sample holds about 110,000 clones, 70% to 90% seen once. The sequencing sample was made of peripheral blood. All receptors derive from a human donor in a cohort sampled during active COVID-19.

This chain uses TRBV5-4 with TRBJ1-1, with D tentatively TRBD1 (5 bases). The length of the CDR3 is 16 residues. Germline-derived CDR1 and CDR2 are SGHNT and YYREEE (reference sequence). Trimming removed 4 bases from V and 1 base from J, with 17 bases in between. The chain's CDR3 is CASSPGGGKPNTEAFF. CDR3 bases: TGTGCCAGCAGCCCGGGGGGAGGGAAACCGAACACTGAAGCTTTCTTT.

J is TRBJ1-2 and V is TRBV4-1; 8 bases are a match to TRBD1. This CDR3 spans 16 amino acids. Germline V CDR1 and CDR2: MGHRA, YSYEKL. The ends lost 0 bases at V and 5 bases at J; junction bases unmatched: 8. Here the CDR3 DNA reads TGCGCCAGCAGCCAAGATTGGACAGGGAGGGGGTATGGCTACACCTTC. As protein: CASSQDWTGRGYGYTF.

There are a few counts of this clone. The V call is TRBV19, the J call TRBJ2-2, with no clear D. The CDR3 has 11 amino acids. CDR1 and CDR2 from the germline V gene are LNHDA and SQIVND (reference sequence). Trimming took 9 bases from V and 3 from J, leaving 5 bases between them. The CDR3: CASRDTGELFF. In DNA, the CDR3 is TGTGCCAGCCGAGACACCGGGGAGCTGTTTTTT.

The gene calls are TRBV19 and TRBJ1-6; 7 bases agree with TRBD1. V shed 9 bases, J shed 0 bases, and the junction held 11 bases outside the gene matches. This CDR3 region has 17 residues. Germline V gene data show CDR1 as LNHDA and CDR2 as SQIVND (reference sequence). DNA for the CDR3: TGTGCCAGGGTAGGACAGGCGGTTAGCTCCTATAATTCACCCCTCCACTTT. It yields the protein CARVGQAVSSYNSPLHF.

This clone was seen once. The chain has TRBV7-3 and TRBJ1-1, with 8 bases matching TRBD1. The CDR3 covers 16 residues. V lost 3 bases, J lost 1 base, and 7 bases stayed unmatched. CDR1 and CDR2 (germline): SGHTA, FQGTGA. The CDR3 spells CASSFTRTGPNTEAFF. Written as DNA, the CDR3 is TGTGCCAGCAGCTTTACCCGGACAGGGCCGAACACTGAAGCTTTCTTT.

The chain combines TRBV5-1 with TRBJ1-2; D is unresolved. The CDR3 sequence is 15 residues long. Trimming removed 4 bases from V and 0 bases from J, with 13 bases in between. The V gene's germline CDR1 is SGHRS and CDR2 YFSETQ. The CDR3 DNA is TGCGCCAGCAGCATGGGAGCCTCCGCTAACTATGGCTACACCTTC. Translation gives CASSMGASANYGYTF. Using reference TRBV5-1 and TRBJ1-2 for the parts outside the CDR3, the full variable domain is KAGVTQTPRYLIKTRGQQVTLSCSPISGHRSVSWYQQTPGQGLQFLFEYFSETQRNKGNFPGRFSGRQFSNSRSEMNVSTLELGDSALYLCASSMGASANYGYTFGSGTRLTVV.

The chain links TRBV3-1 (or the pseudogene TRBV3-2) to TRBJ2-1; D may be TRBD1 (8 bases). The V gene's germline CDR1 is LGHDT and CDR2 YNNKEL (reference sequence). The CDR3 is 19 amino acids. V was clipped by 0 bases and J by 9 bases, with 27 bases between them. DNA of the CDR3: TGTGCCAGCAGCCAAGACACGGGAGGACAGGGTGGCCTATTTCGTGAGCAGTTCTTC. Amino acid sequence: CASSQDTGGQGGLFREQFF.

The CDR3, as DNA: TGTGCCAGCTCACTGGGACTAGCGGGTAGCTCCTACAATGAGCAGTTCTTC. It encodes CASSLGLAGSSYNEQFF. The chain links TRBV18 to TRBJ2-1; 12 bases are a match to TRBD2. V lost 4 bases, J lost 0 bases, and 4 bases stayed unmatched. The V gene's germline CDR1 is KGHSH and CDR2 LQKENI. This CDR3 is built from 17 residues.